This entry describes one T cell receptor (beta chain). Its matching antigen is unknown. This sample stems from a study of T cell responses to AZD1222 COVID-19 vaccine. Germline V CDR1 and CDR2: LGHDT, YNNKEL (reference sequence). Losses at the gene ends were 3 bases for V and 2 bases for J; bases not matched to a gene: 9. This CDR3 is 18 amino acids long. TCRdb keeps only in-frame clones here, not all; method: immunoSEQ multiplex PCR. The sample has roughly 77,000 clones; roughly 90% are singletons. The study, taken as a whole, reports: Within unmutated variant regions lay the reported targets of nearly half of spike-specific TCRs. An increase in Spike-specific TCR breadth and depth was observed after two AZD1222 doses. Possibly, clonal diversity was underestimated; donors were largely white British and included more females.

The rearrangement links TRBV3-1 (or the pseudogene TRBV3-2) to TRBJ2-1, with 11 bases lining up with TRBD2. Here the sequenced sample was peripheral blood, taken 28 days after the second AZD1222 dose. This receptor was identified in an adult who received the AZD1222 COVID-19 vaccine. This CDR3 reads CASSQRLAGGTPYNEQFF. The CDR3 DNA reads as TGTGCCAGCAGCCAGAGGCTAGCGGGAGGTACCCCCTACAATGAGCAGTTCTTC.